This section outlines one T cell receptor (beta chain) sequence together with its context. Its antigen is unknown. Being one base from a much bigger clone, this may be a read error. This record belongs to a study of T cells in Graves' hyperthyroidism and ophthalmopathy. Study summary: Peripheral blood was collected at initial diagnosis, before any treatment. General study findings and limits: Most clonotypes expanded in the thyroid (above 0.001) were also present in blood.

Researchers took RNA transcripts and amplified the TCR beta CDR3 regions from them. A set of HTBI primers served as the primers for a first-round RT-PCR of the TCR CDR3. TCRdb passed the multiplex PCR reads through MiXCR, listing each CDR3 protein once. The repertoire includes more than 350,000 distinct CDR3 sequences, more than 12% of them detected once, and approximately 29% sits in the top ten. The hyperthyroidism was newly diagnosed and had lasted under 2 months; the patients were aged 18 to 65. Each diagnosis drew on symptoms, thyroxine, TRAb, thyroid ultrasound and orbital computed tomography findings. Trimming cost V 5 bases and J 0 bases, with 12 bases left between them. Germline V gene data show CDR1 as MNHEY and CDR2 as SVGEGT. The CDR3 spans 15 residues.

This clonotype was obtained from a woman aged 25-40 years with Graves' hyperthyroidism. V usage is TRBV6-2 or TRBV6-3 and J usage is TRBJ2-3; maybe TRBD1 (6 bases). The sample consisted of blood. The CDR3 DNA reads TGTGCCAGCAGTAGGGGGACGACTAGCACAGATACGCAGTATTTT. Protein sequence: CASSRGTTSTDTQYF.